This is a list of T cell receptor beta chains from one sample in a study of T cell responses to AZD1222 COVID-19 vaccine. Some clones are missing from TCRdb's copy, which holds only in-frame ones; the method was immunoSEQ multiplex PCR. The table includes 120,000 or so clones, approximately 90% detected once. The sequencing here drew on peripheral blood, taken on day 0 of AZD1222 vaccination. The receptors derive from an adult in good health. CDR3s include the opening cysteine and the closing phenylalanine or tryptophan. The D gene is left open where the match is weak. Clone size appears in some rows only: once, few, many, or a class for an expanded clone.

J,D,V,size,CDR3,DNA
TRBJ2-2,.,TRBV9,.,CASSTSPNTGELFF,TGTGCCAGCAGCACCAGCCCTAACACCGGGGAGCTGTTTTTT
TRBJ1-4,.,TRBV15,.,CATSRVHGTTKANEKLFF,TGTGCCACCAGCAGAGTCCACGGGACAACCAAGGCTAATGAAAAACTGTTTTTT
TRBJ1-6,TRBD1,TRBV6-5,.,CASSYRQGVGSPLHF,TGTGCCAGCAGTTACCGACAGGGTGTAGGATCACCCCTCCACTTT
TRBJ2-7,TRBD2,TRBV6-5,.,CASGAGLAATYEQYF,TGTGCCAGCGGGGCGGGACTAGCGGCGACCTACGAGCAGTACTTC
TRBJ1-1,.,TRBV2,few,CASLWGREPWRPEAFF,TGTGCCAGCCTCTGGGGCAGGGAACCGTGGAGGCCTGAAGCTTTCTTT
TRBJ2-7,.,TRBV5-6,.,CASSSLDGRNLYEQYF,TGTGCCAGCAGCTCCCTGGACGGCAGAAACCTCTACGAGCAGTACTTC
TRBJ2-3,.,TRBV28,.,CASSVPSTDTQYF,TGTGCCAGCAGTGTCCCTAGCACAGATACGCAGTATTTT
TRBJ1-4,.,TRBV6-1,.,CASSEIRTGAKLFF,TGTGCCAGCAGTGAAATACGGACGGGGGCGAAACTGTTTTTT
TRBJ2-3,.,TRBV5-1,.,CASSLSGLSQRDTQYF,TGCGCCAGCAGCTTGAGTGGGCTATCACAACGCGATACGCAGTATTTT
TRBJ1-1,.,TRBV7-2,.,CASSLVLGGTEAFF,TGTGCCAGCAGCTTAGTACTTGGAGGAACTGAAGCTTTCTTT
TRBJ1-2,TRBD1,TRBV18,.,CASFPGQILYGYTF,TGTGCCAGCTTCCCGGGACAGATTCTCTATGGCTACACCTTC
TRBJ1-1,.,TRBV30,.,CAWSVGRENTEAFF,TGTGCCTGGAGTGTGGGCAGGGAGAACACTGAAGCTTTCTTT
TRBJ1-2,.,TRBV3-1/TRBV3-2,.,CASSQGANYGYTF,TGTGCCAGCAGCCAGGGGGCTAACTATGGCTACACCTTC
TRBJ1-1,.,TRBV3-1/TRBV3-2,.,CASSRLQENTEAFF,TGTGCCAGCAGCCGGCTTCAGGAGAACACTGAAGCTTTCTTT
TRBJ1-5,.,TRBV18,.,CASSPNQRSSNQPQHF,TGTGCCAGCTCACCAAACCAGCGCTCCAGCAATCAGCCCCAGCATTTT
TRBJ2-7,.,TRBV5-1,.,CASSLVEVSYEQYF,TGCGCCAGCAGCTTGGTCGAAGTCTCCTACGAGCAGTACTTC
TRBJ1-1,.,TRBV12-3/TRBV12-4,.,CASRPRGGTEAFF,TGTGCCAGCCGACCCAGGGGTGGGACTGAAGCTTTCTTT
TRBJ2-7,.,TRBV4-1,.,CASSQFGLSYEQYF,TGCGCCAGCAGCCAATTCGGCCTCTCCTACGAGCAGTACTTC
TRBJ1-1,TRBD1,TRBV9,.,CASSVGTGGALGTEAFF,TGTGCCAGCAGCGTTGGGACAGGAGGGGCCCTAGGGACTGAAGCTTTCTTT
TRBJ2-1,TRBD2,TRBV6-1,.,CASSGPILAGTLNEQFF,TGTGCCAGCAGTGGTCCCATACTAGCGGGGACCCTCAATGAGCAGTTCTTC